Listed below are T cell receptor beta chains from one sample, sequenced in a study of shared clonotypes between healthy human individuals. The method was immunoSEQ multiplex PCR; TCRdb's version includes in-frame clones alone and lacks a portion of them. The table includes millions of clones, more than 80% detected once. The source material was naive CD4+ T cells sorted from blood. The receptors stem from a man between 18 and 29 years old in good health. CDR3s include the opening cysteine and the closing phenylalanine or tryptophan. Fields, in order: D gene, clone size, V gene, J gene, CDR3 DNA, CDR3 protein. D genes are given only for firm matches. Clone size is given for some rows only: seen once, a few or many times, or a class if the clone is expanded.

-	-	TRBV28	TRBJ1-5	TGTGCCAGCAGTTTGATCGTTCCTCAGGGTCAGCCCCAGCATTTT	CASSLIVPQGQPQHF
TRBD1	-	TRBV5-1	TRBJ1-1	TGCGCCAGCAGCATCGGACAGGGGCAAGCTTTCTTT	CASSIGQGQAFF
-	-	TRBV11-2	TRBJ1-1	TGTGCCAGCGAGGGACGGGGACGGGGAGCTTTCTTT	CASEGRGRGAFF
-	-	TRBV2	TRBJ2-3	TGTGCCAGCAGTGAAGCGCTTAATAGACAGAACCCAACGTATAGCACAGATACGCAGTATTTT	CASSEALNRQNPTYSTDTQYF
-	-	TRBV11-2	TRBJ2-6	TGTGCCAGCAGCTTAGTCGGGTCCCTAGCTGGGGCCAACGTCCTGACTTTC	CASSLVGSLAGANVLTF
TRBD1	-	TRBV5-4	TRBJ1-4	TGTGCCAGCAGCTACAACAGGGGGGCTAATGAAAAACTGTTTTTT	CASSYNRGANEKLFF
-	-	TRBV6-5	TRBJ1-1	TGTGCCAGCAGACGTCCCGGGGGGGAGAACACTGAAGCTTTCTTT	CASRRPGGENTEAFF
TRBD1	-	TRBV18	TRBJ2-7	TGTGCCAGCTCATCAGGGACAGAAAGACGGGAGCAGTACTTC	CASSSGTERREQYF
TRBD1	-	TRBV13	TRBJ2-3	TGTGCCAGCAGCCAGGGACAGGGGGGCACAGATACGCAGTATTTT	CASSQGQGGTDTQYF
-	-	TRBV7-9	TRBJ2-3	TGTGCCAGCAGCTTGGGGACCGAGTTTGATACGCAGTATTTT	CASSLGTEFDTQYF
TRBD2	-	TRBV11-2	TRBJ2-3	TGTGCCAGCAGCTTAGTCATGGGAGGGATTACAGATACGCAGTATTTT	CASSLVMGGITDTQYF
-	-	TRBV4-2	TRBJ1-3	TGTGCCAGCAGCGAAAGGACCCCTGGAAACACCATATATTTT	CASSERTPGNTIYF
TRBD2	-	TRBV2	TRBJ2-7	TGTGCAACCAGCCCCCTAGCGGGGATTAAATACGAGCAGTACTTC	CATSPLAGIKYEQYF
TRBD2	-	TRBV2	TRBJ2-2	TGTGCCAGCAGTGGACAAGCGGGGCCGACCGGGGAGCTGTTTTTT	CASSGQAGPTGELFF
TRBD2	once	TRBV15	TRBJ2-7	TGTGCCACCAGCAGAGAGATATTCGGGACTAGCGGATACGAGCAGTACTTC	CATSREIFGTSGYEQYF
-	-	TRBV29-1	TRBJ2-1	TGCAGCGTCCCGAGGTCCGGCGCGGAGTTCTTC	CSVPRSGAEFF
-	-	TRBV29-1	TRBJ2-5	TGCAGCGTGGGGAAGGATACTCAAGAGACCCAGTACTTC	CSVGKDTQETQYF
-	once	TRBV5-1	TRBJ2-2	TGCGCCAGCAGCTTGTGGACGGACAGCGGGGAGCTGTTTTTT	CASSLWTDSGELFF
-	-	TRBV29-1	TRBJ2-5	TGCAGCGTTGAACCAGGGGAGACCCAGTACTTC	CSVEPGETQYF
-	few	TRBV6-1	TRBJ1-5	TGTGCCAGCAGTGCCAAAAGCAATCAGCCCCAGCATTTT	CASSAKSNQPQHF
TRBD2	-	TRBV7-9	TRBJ2-1	TGTGCCAGCAGCATTAGCGGGTACAATGAGCAGTTCTTC	CASSISGYNEQFF
TRBD2	-	TRBV5-6	TRBJ2-1	TGTGCCAGCAGCCCGATGACTAGCGGGGGGGCACGCAATGAGCAGTTCTTC	CASSPMTSGGARNEQFF
-	-	TRBV15	TRBJ1-5	TGTGCCACCAGCAGAGGCGAAGGGGTGATTCAGCCCCAGCATTTT	CATSRGEGVIQPQHF
-	-	TRBV19	TRBJ2-3	TGTGCCAGTAGTTCGAGTAGCACAGATACGCAGTATTTT	CASSSSSTDTQYF
-	-	TRBV10-3	TRBJ1-2	TGTGCCATCAGTGAGGATAGGGGAGAAGGCTACACCTTC	CAISEDRGEGYTF
-	-	TRBV10-2	TRBJ2-3	TGCGCCAGCAGGTCACTGGATACGCAGTATTTT	CASRSLDTQYF
-	-	TRBV20-1	TRBJ1-2	TGCAGTGCTAGATCGGGGTATGGCTACACCTTC	CSARSGYGYTF